This T cell receptor (beta chain) derives from a study of beta chain features in type 1 diabetes. CDR3 length: 14 residues. Germline trimming cut 0 bases from V and 7 bases from J; bases unmatched to any gene: 5. The germline CDR1 and CDR2 sequences are LGHNA and YSLEER. General study results and limits: Researchers cautioned that cDNA sequencing could over-represent cells with high TCR expression. Across all four CD4+ subsets, people with type 1 diabetes showed modestly shorter TCRB CDR3s. Fewer insertions but more deletions were seen at VDJ junctions in type 1 diabetes patients.

This clone has more than one count but fewer than ten. Its antigen is unknown. One heparinised blood draw averaging approximately 120 mL was given by each donor. Sorted populations were all over 98% pure. Since all of the isolated RNA was reverse transcribed, expressed TCRB transcripts were what got sequenced. Some clones are missing from TCRdb's copy, which holds only in-frame ones; the method was immunoSEQ multiplex PCR. The repertoire includes more than 250,000 clones, around 21% of them detected once, and about 0.028% sits in the top ten. The source is a middle-aged woman with type 1 diabetes. The rearrangement joins TRBV4-3 to TRBJ1-2; 7 bases match TRBD1. The sequenced sample consisted of naive CD4+ T cells from blood. This CDR3 is CASSQEKGASGYTF. Written as DNA, the CDR3 is TGCGCCAGCAGCCAAGAAAAGGGGGCGAGTGGCTACACCTTC.